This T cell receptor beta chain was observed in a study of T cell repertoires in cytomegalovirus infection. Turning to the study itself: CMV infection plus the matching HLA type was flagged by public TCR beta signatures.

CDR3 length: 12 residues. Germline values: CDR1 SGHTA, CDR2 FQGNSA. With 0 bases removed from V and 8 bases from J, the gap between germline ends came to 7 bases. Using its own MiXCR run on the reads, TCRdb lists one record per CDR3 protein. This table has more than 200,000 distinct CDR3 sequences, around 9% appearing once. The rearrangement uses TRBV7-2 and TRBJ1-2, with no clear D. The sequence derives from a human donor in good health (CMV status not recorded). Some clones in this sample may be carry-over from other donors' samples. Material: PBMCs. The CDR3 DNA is TGTGCCAGCAGCTTAGCCCTCAGAGGCTACACCTTC. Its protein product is CASSLALRGYTF.